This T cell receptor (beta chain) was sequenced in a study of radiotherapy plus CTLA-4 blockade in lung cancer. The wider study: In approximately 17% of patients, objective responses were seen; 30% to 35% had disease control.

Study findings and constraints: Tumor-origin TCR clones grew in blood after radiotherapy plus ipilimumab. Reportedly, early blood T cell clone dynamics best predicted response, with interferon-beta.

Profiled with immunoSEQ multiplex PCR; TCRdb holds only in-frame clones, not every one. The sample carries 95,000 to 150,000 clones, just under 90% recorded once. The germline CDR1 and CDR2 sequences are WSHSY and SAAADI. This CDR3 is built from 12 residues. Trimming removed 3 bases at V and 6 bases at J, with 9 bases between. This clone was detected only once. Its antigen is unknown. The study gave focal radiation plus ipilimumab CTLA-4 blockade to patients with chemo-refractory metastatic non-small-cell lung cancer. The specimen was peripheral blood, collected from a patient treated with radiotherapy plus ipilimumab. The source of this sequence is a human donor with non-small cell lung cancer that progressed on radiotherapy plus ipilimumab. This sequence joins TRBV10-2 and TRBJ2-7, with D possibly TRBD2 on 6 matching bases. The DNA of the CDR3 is TGCGCCAGCAGTGATTCCGGGGGCGAGCAGTACTTC. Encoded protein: CASSDSGGEQYF.